Listed here are 30 T cell receptor beta chains from one sample, sequenced in a study of cytomegalovirus exposure and HLA in healthy donors. The primer mix had 60 Vbeta and 13 Jbeta primers. Profiling relied on immunoSEQ multiplex PCR, and the TCRdb table lists in-frame clones only, not all of them. The sample yields 50,000 or so clones, 65% to 80% seen once. The sample was PBMCs. The origin of the receptors is a man aged 40-49 years in good health and CMV-seropositive.

This clone was observed a handful of times. This rearrangement joins TRBV11-3 to TRBJ2-3; the D gene is possibly TRBD1 (5 bases). V dropped 5 bases and J dropped 8 bases, with 14 bases sitting between them. There are 13 residues in the CDR3. CDR1 and CDR2 (germline): SGHNT, YENEEA. The CDR3 here is CASSPRPGATQYF. As DNA, the CDR3 is TGTGCCAGCAGCCCGAGGCCTGGGGCTACGCAGTATTTT.

This clone appeared once. The V gene is TRBV4-2, the J gene TRBJ1-1; 8 nucleotides align to TRBD1. The V segment lost 4 bases and the J segment 3 bases; nucleotides outside the gene matches: 4. CDR3 length: 14 residues. CDR1 LGHNA and CDR2 YNFKEQ come from the germline V gene. This CDR3 is CASSRAGGDTEAFF. The CDR3 DNA sequence: TGTGCCAGCAGCCGGGCAGGGGGCGACACTGAAGCTTTCTTT.

The rearrangement links TRBV18 to TRBJ1-3; 9 bases fit TRBD1. Trimming cost V 3 bases and J 2 bases; bases outside gene matches: 2. Looked up from germline, CDR1 is KGHSH and CDR2 is LQKENI. The CDR3 covers 15 residues. The CDR3 region is CASSPTGGAGNTIYF. CDR3 bases: TGTGCCAGCTCACCGACAGGGGGAGCTGGAAACACCATATATTTT.

V usage is TRBV2 and J usage is TRBJ1-2, with 10 bases identical to TRBD1. With 5 bases clipped from V and 9 bases from J, the junction kept 6 bases outside the gene matches. The CDR3 totals 13 residues. Germline-derived CDR1 and CDR2 are SNHLY and FYNNEI. The DNA of the CDR3 is TGTGCCAGCAGTTACGACAGGGGGCTAAGCTACACCTTC. This gives the protein CASSYDRGLSYTF.

For this clone: Additional DNA sequences in this sample encode the identical CDR3. The chain uses TRBV7-2 and TRBJ1-1; TRBD1 aligns across 7 bases. J was trimmed by 7 bases and V by 1 base; bases with no gene match: 3. Per the germline V gene, CDR1 is SGHTA and CDR2 is FQGNSA. The CDR3 spans 13 residues. The CDR3 DNA reads as TGTGCCAGCAGCTTAGAAGGGGACAGTGAAGCTTTCTTT. It yields the protein CASSLEGDSEAFF. The full variable domain, rest sourced from reference TRBV7-2 and TRBJ1-1, is GAGVSQSPSNKVTEKGKDVELRCDPISGHTALYWYRQSLGQGLEFLIYFQGNSAPDKSGLPSDRFSAERTGGSVSTLTIQRTQQEDSAVYLCASSLEGDSEAFFGQGTRLTVV.

The chain uses TRBV6-6 and TRBJ1-2; D may be TRBD1 (6 bases). The germline gives CDR1 MNHNY, CDR2 SVGAGI (reference sequence). The CDR3 loop spans 12 amino acids. Trimming removed 6 bases from V and 2 bases from J, with 7 bases in between. The CDR3 protein is CASRTGNYGYTF. The CDR3 nucleotides are TGTGCCAGCAGGACAGGCAACTATGGCTACACCTTC.

The chain uses TRBV7-9 and TRBJ2-3; D perhaps matches TRBD2 (5 bases). V lost 1 base and J 4 bases, leaving 9 bases between the germline ends. There are 14 residues in the CDR3. The germline gives CDR1 SEHNR, CDR2 FQNEAQ (reference sequence). CDR3 bases: TGTGCCAGCAGCTTAGAACTAGTCCCAGATACGCAGTATTTT. It encodes CASSLELVPDTQYF. The full variable domain, rest sourced from reference TRBV7-9 and TRBJ2-3, is DTGVSQNPRHKITKRGQNVTFRCDPISEHNRLYWYRQTLGQGPEFLTYFQNEAQLEKSRLLSDRFSAERPKGSFSTLEIQRTEQGDSAMYLCASSLELVPDTQYFGPGTRLTVL.

The chain couples TRBV19 to TRBJ1-5; the D is unclear. The CDR3 runs to 15 residues. The ends were cut back, 3 bases at V and 7 bases at J, with 16 bases in the middle. The germline V gene encodes CDR1 LNHDA and CDR2 SQIVND (reference sequence). The chain's CDR3 is CASSMRDREGQPQHF. CDR3 nucleotide sequence: TGTGCCAGTAGTATGAGGGATAGGGAAGGACAGCCCCAGCATTTT.

The V call is TRBV7-9, the J call TRBJ1-4; 10 bases align to TRBD1. The CDR3 runs to 17 residues. V lost 8 bases to trimming and J lost 4 bases; unmatched junction nucleotides: 13. The V gene's germline CDR1 is SEHNR and CDR2 FQNEAQ (reference sequence). For the CDR3, the DNA is TGTGCCAGCTCCCGGCGGGACAGGGGAGGTTTTAATGAAAAACTGTTTTTT. This gives the protein CASSRRDRGGFNEKLFF.

This chain joins TRBV5-1 and TRBJ2-3, with TRBD2 matching 8 bases. Trimming took 6 bases from V and 3 from J; bases not matched to a gene: 3. In germline, CDR1 is SGHRS, CDR2 YFSETQ. The CDR3 covers 13 residues. The chain's CDR3 is CASNGGETDTQYF. The CDR3 DNA follows: TGCGCCAGCAACGGGGGGGAGACAGATACGCAGTATTTT. Full variable domain (outside the CDR3, taken from reference TRBV5-1 and TRBJ2-3): KAGVTQTPRYLIKTRGQQVTLSCSPISGHRSVSWYQQTPGQGLQFLFEYFSETQRNKGNFPGRFSGRQFSNSRSEMNVSTLELGDSALYLCASNGGETDTQYFGPGTRLTVL.

CDR3 sequence: CSVDGQTNTEAFF. CDR3 nucleotides: TGCAGCGTTGATGGGCAGACAAACACTGAAGCTTTCTTT. J is TRBJ1-1 and V is TRBV29-1; D unresolved. Germline CDR1 and CDR2: SQVTM and ANQGSEA. V shed 3 bases and J shed 2 bases, with 10 bases lying between them. This CDR3 is built from 13 residues.

This chain connects TRBV5-1 to TRBJ2-7; 10 bases agree with TRBD1. The CDR3 consists of 15 residues. With V trimmed by 5 bases and J by 4 bases, 9 bases remained unmatched. From germline, CDR1 is SGHRS and CDR2 YFSETQ. The CDR3 sequence is CASRRQGASGYEQYF. CDR3 DNA: TGCGCCAGCAGACGACAGGGGGCCTCTGGATACGAGCAGTACTTC.

The sample holds a few counts of this clone. The J gene is TRBJ2-7, the V gene TRBV9; TRBD2 agrees at 10 bases. J lost 5 bases, V lost 3 bases, and 8 bases had no gene match. Germline V gene data show CDR1 as SGDLS and CDR2 as YYNGEE. CDR3 length: 15 residues. Here the CDR3 DNA reads TGTGCCAGCAGCGACCTGGCTAGCGGGGGTAACGAGCAGTACTTC. This encodes CASSDLASGGNEQYF.

The genes are TRBV4-2 and TRBJ1-3, with a tentative D call TRBD1 (5 bases). This CDR3 is built from 14 residues. Germline-derived CDR1 and CDR2 are LGHNA and YNFKEQ. Trimming took off 6 bases at V and 3 bases at J, with 12 bases between the two ends. The CDR3 spells CASSPGESGNTIYF. CDR3 nucleotide sequence: TGTGCCAGCAGTCCGGGGGAAAGTGGAAACACCATATATTTT.

The chain has TRBV7-2 and TRBJ2-7; weak D call: TRBD1 (5 bases). From germline, CDR1 is SGHTA and CDR2 FQGNSA. Trimming left V 7 bases short and J 4 bases short, with 20 bases between. CDR3 length: 15 amino acids. DNA of the CDR3: TGTGCCAGCAACCCTCGTGGACCAAAGGGGTACGAGCAGTACTTC. Amino acids: CASNPRGPKGYEQYF.

This chain links TRBV29-1 with TRBJ1-2, with D uncertain. The V gene lost 3 bases and the J gene lost 4 bases, with 15 bases spanning the gap. This CDR3 has 14 residues. Germline V CDR1 and CDR2: SQVTM, ANQGSEA. The CDR3: CSVDPVAKFYGYTF. The CDR3 DNA is TGCAGCGTTGATCCTGTCGCGAAGTTCTATGGCTACACCTTC. The full variable domain, its missing parts supplied by reference TRBV29-1 and TRBJ1-2, is SAVISQKPSRDICQRGTSLTIQCQVDSQVTMMFWYRQQPGQSLTLIATANQGSEATYESGFVIDKFPISRPNLTFSTLTVSNMSPEDSSIYLCSVDPVAKFYGYTFGSGTRLTVV.

The chain couples TRBV5-1 to TRBJ2-3; a possible D gene is TRBD2 (6 bases). V was cut by 0 bases and J by 5 bases, with 10 bases left in between. The CDR3 runs to 14 residues. The V gene's germline CDR1 is SGHRS and CDR2 YFSETQ. CDR3 nucleotide sequence: TGCGCCAGCAGCTTGGAACTGGAGGGAGATACGCAGTATTTT. Translating gives CASSLELEGDTQYF.

This rearrangement joins TRBV2 to TRBJ2-1; 10 nucleotides line up with TRBD2. Germline V gene sequence: CDR1 SNHLY, CDR2 FYNNEI. Trimming removed 7 bases from V and 6 bases from J; junction bases left unmatched: 6. The CDR3 is 14 residues long. CDR3 region: CASKPSGGTNEQFF. CDR3 in DNA: TGTGCCAGCAAGCCTAGCGGGGGTACCAATGAGCAGTTCTTC.

The rearrangement links TRBV7-9 to TRBJ2-1; D possibly corresponds to TRBD1 (6 bases). The germline gives CDR1 SEHNR, CDR2 FQNEAQ (reference sequence). CDR3 size: 13 residues. Trimming removed 4 bases at V and 9 bases at J, with 13 bases between. The CDR3 DNA reads as TGTGCCAGCAGCTCCCAGGGGTATGGTGAGCAGTTCTTC. It specifies CASSSQGYGEQFF.

The chain links TRBV5-1 to TRBJ2-7; TRBD1 is a possible D gene (7 bases). The V end lost 4 bases, the J end lost 2 bases, and 16 bases lay between the germline ends. The CDR3 covers 15 residues. CDR1 is SGHRS and CDR2 is YFSETQ in the germline V gene. The CDR3 region has the DNA TGCGCCAGCAGCCGCGGGACAGCGAGGGCCTACGAGCAGTACTTC. Its translation is CASSRGTARAYEQYF. Full variable domain (remainder filled in from reference TRBV5-1 and TRBJ2-7): KAGVTQTPRYLIKTRGQQVTLSCSPISGHRSVSWYQQTPGQGLQFLFEYFSETQRNKGNFPGRFSGRQFSNSRSEMNVSTLELGDSALYLCASSRGTARAYEQYFGPGTRLTVT.

J is TRBJ2-1 and V is TRBV2, with 12 bases matching TRBD2. V trimming: 9 bases; J trimming: 4 bases; junction bases outside the gene matches: 4. CDR3 length: 14 amino acids. Germline-derived CDR1 and CDR2 are SNHLY and FYNNEI. Written as DNA, the CDR3 is TGTGCCAGTCTCCTAGCGGGGGGGTACAATGAGCAGTTCTTC. This sequence encodes CASLLAGGYNEQFF.

The chain has TRBV5-4 and TRBJ2-5, with a weak D call TRBD1 (6 bases). The CDR3 is 14 amino acids. With 2 bases removed from V and 7 bases from J, the gap between germline ends came to 15 bases. The germline gives CDR1 SGHNT, CDR2 YYREEE (reference sequence). The CDR3 loop is CASSFNTGSGTQYF. CDR3 DNA sequence: TGTGCCAGCAGCTTCAATACAGGGTCGGGGACCCAGTACTTC. Based on the CDR3 plus reference TRBV5-4 and TRBJ2-5, the full variable domain is ETGVTQSPTHLIKTRGQQVTLRCSSQSGHNTVSWYQQALGQGPQFIFQYYREEENGRGNFPPRFSGLQFPNYSSELNVNALELDDSALYLCASSFNTGSGTQYFGPGTRLLVL.

This clone was observed a handful of times. The CDR3 nucleotides read TGTGCCAGCACTAACATACAGGGGGATGGCTACACCTTC. Its protein product is CASTNIQGDGYTF. The chain combines TRBV27 with TRBJ1-2; 8 bases map to TRBD1. After removal of 7 bases from V and 6 bases from J, the junction contained 7 bases not matched to a gene. This CDR3 comprises 13 residues. The germline V gene encodes CDR1 MNHEY and CDR2 SMNVEV (reference sequence).

The table lists this clone with a few counts. The rearrangement joins TRBV29-1 to TRBJ2-3; TRBD1 might be the D (5 bases). Germline values: CDR1 SQVTM, CDR2 ANQGSEA. The CDR3 has 15 amino acids. V lost 1 base to trimming and J lost 1 base, with 12 bases between them. CDR3 sequence: CSVEGGRFRTDTQYF. Written as DNA, the CDR3 is TGCAGCGTTGAAGGGGGCAGGTTCCGCACAGATACGCAGTATTTT.

This clone was seen once. V and J are TRBV5-1 and TRBJ2-5; 8 bases match TRBD2. The CDR3 runs 13 residues. V dropped 3 bases and J dropped 4; count of bases not matched to a gene: 2. The germline V gene encodes CDR1 SGHRS and CDR2 YFSETQ. The CDR3 loop is CASSSGGRETQYF. CDR3 DNA: TGCGCCAGCAGCTCGGGGGGGCGAGAGACCCAGTACTTC.

This clone turned up a few times. The chain links TRBV11-2 to TRBJ2-6; 9 bases are a match to TRBD1. J gave up 0 bases and V 4 bases, and 10 bases lay outside the gene matches. There are 19 residues in the CDR3. CDR1 is SGHAT and CDR2 is FQNNGV in the germline V gene. The CDR3 is CASSSYRGRINSGANVLTF. CDR3 bases: TGTGCCAGCAGCTCATACAGGGGGCGGATAAACTCTGGGGCCAACGTCCTGACTTTC.

The chain has TRBV5-6 and TRBJ2-7; 7 positions match TRBD1. After removal of 4 bases from V and 4 bases from J, the junction contained 5 bases not matched to a gene. CDR1 and CDR2 from the germline V gene are SGHDT and YYEEEE. CDR3 length: 13 amino acids. The CDR3 sequence: CASSGDSLYEQYF. The CDR3 nucleotides read TGTGCCAGCAGCGGGGACAGCTTGTACGAGCAGTACTTC.

V gene TRBV9 combines with J gene TRBJ1-1, with 7 bases fitting TRBD1. Germline values: CDR1 SGDLS, CDR2 YYNGEE. The CDR3 extends over 16 amino acids. The junction had 14 bases not matched to a gene; V was cut back by 3 bases and J by 6 bases. CDR3 nucleotides: TGTGCCAGCAGCGCAGCCCCGGGAGGGGGCAAGTCTGAAGCTTTCTTT. Its translation is CASSAAPGGGKSEAFF.

This chain connects TRBV6-5 to TRBJ1-1, with TRBD1 matching over 8 bases. The V gene's germline CDR1 is MNHEY and CDR2 SVGAGI. J was trimmed by 5 bases and V by 2 bases; bases with no gene match: 7. The length of the CDR3 is 15 residues. CDR3 loop: CASSYGRQGRTEAFF. CDR3 coding DNA: TGTGCCAGCAGTTACGGTCGACAGGGGAGGACTGAAGCTTTCTTT.

J is TRBJ2-1 and V is TRBV30; 10 bases fit TRBD1. This CDR3 spans 14 amino acids. CDR1 GTSNPN and CDR2 SVGIG come from the germline V gene (reference sequence). V lost 3 bases to trimming and J lost 4 bases; unmatched junction nucleotides: 3. The CDR3: CAWRGQGRYNEQFF. CDR3 in DNA: TGTGCCTGGAGGGGACAGGGGCGATACAATGAGCAGTTCTTC.